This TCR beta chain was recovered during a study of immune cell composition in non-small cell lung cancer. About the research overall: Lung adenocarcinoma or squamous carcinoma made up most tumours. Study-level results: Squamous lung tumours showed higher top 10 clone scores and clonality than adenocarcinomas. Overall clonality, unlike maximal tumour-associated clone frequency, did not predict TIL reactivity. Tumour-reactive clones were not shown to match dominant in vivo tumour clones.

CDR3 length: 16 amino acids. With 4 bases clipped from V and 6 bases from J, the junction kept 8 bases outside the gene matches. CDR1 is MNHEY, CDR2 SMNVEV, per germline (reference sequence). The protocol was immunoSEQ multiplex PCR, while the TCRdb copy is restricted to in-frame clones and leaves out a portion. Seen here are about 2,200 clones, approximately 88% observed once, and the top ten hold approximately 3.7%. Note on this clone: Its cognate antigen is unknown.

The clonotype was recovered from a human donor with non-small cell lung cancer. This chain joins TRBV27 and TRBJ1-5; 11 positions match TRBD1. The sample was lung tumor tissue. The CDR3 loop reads CASSSLDRGRAQPQHF. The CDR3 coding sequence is TGTGCCAGCAGTTCGCTGGACAGGGGGCGTGCTCAGCCCCAGCATTTT.